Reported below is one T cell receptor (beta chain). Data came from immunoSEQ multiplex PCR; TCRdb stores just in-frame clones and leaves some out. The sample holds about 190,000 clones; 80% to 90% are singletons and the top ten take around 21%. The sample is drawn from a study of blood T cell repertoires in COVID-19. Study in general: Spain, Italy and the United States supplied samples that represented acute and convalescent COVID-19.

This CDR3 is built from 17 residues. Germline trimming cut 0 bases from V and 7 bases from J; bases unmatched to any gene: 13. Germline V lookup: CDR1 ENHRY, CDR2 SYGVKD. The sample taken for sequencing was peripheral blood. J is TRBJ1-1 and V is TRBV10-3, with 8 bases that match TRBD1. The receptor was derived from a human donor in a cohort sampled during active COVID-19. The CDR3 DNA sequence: TGTGCCATCAGTGAGTCGACGGCAGGGGGCCCTTGGGGTGAAGCTTTCTTT. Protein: CAISESTAGGPWGEAFF.